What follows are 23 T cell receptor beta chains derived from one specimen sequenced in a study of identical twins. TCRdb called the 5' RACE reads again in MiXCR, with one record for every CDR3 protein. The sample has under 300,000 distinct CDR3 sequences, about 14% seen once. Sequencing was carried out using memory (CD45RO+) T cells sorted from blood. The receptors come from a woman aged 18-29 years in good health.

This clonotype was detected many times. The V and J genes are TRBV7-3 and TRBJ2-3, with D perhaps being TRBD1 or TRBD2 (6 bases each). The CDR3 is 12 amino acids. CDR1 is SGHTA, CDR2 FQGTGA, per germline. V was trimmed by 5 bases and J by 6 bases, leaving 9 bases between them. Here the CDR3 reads CASSEGGDTQYF. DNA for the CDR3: TGTGCCAGCAGCGAAGGGGGGGATACGCAGTATTTT.

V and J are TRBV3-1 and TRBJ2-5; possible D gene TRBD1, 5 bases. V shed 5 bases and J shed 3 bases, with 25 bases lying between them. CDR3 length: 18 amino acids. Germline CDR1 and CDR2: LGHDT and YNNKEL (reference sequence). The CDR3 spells CASSDWGRSQAQEETQYF. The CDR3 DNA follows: TGTGCCAGCAGCGATTGGGGCAGGAGTCAAGCTCAAGAAGAGACCCAGTACTTC.

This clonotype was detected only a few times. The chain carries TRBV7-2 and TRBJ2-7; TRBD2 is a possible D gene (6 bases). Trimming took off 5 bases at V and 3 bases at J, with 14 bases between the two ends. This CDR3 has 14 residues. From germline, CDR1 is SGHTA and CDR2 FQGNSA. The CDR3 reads CASSPFGRGYEQYF. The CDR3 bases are TGTGCCAGCAGCCCCTTCGGGAGAGGCTACGAGCAGTACTTC.

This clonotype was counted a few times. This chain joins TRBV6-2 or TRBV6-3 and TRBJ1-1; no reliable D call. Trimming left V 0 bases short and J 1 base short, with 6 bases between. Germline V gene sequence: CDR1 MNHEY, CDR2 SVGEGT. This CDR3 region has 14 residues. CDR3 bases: TGTGCCAGCAGTTACTCCGCGGAGAACACTGAAGCTTTCTTT. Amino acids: CASSYSAENTEAFF.

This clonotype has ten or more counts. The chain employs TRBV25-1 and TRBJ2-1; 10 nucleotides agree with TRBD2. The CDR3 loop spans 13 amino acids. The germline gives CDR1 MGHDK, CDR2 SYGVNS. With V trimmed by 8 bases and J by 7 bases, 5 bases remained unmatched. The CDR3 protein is CASVTSGVNEQFF. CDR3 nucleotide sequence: TGTGCCAGCGTAACTAGCGGGGTGAATGAGCAGTTCTTC.

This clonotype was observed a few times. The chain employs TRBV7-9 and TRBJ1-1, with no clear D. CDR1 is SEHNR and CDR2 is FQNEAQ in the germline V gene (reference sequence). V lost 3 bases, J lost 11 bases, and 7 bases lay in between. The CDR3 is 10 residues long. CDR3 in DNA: TGTGCCAGCAGCTTTGAGGGTGCTTTCTTT. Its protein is CASSFEGAFF.

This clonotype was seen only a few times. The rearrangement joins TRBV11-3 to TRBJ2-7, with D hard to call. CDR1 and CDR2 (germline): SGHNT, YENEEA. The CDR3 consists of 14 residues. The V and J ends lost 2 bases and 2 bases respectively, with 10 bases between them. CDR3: CASSLRVAPYEQYF. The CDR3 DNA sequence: TGTGCCAGCAGCTTACGAGTTGCCCCCTACGAGCAGTACTTC.

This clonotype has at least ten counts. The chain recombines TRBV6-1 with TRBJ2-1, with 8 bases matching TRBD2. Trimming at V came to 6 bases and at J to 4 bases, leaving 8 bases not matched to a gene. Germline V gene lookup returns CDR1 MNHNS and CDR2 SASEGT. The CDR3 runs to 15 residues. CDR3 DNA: TGTGCCAGCAGCCCCTCCGGGGGGGGGTACAATGAGCAGTTCTTC. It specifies CASSPSGGGYNEQFF.

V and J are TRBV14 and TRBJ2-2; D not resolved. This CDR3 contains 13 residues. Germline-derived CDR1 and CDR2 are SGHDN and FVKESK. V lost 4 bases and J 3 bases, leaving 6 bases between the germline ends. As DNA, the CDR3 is TGTGCCAGCAGCCTATTAGACACCGGGGAGCTGTTTTTT. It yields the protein CASSLLDTGELFF.

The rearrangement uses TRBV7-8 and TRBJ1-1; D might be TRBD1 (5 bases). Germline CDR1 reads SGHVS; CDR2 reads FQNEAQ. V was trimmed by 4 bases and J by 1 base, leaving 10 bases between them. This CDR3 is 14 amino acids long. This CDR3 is CASSSYRRNTEAFF. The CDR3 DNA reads TGTGCCAGCAGCTCATACAGGAGGAACACTGAAGCTTTCTTT.

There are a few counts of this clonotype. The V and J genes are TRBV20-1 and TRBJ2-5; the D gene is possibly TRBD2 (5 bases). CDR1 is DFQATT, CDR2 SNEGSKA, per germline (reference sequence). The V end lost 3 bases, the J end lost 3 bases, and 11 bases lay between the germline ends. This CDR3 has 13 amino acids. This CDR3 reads CSASILGEETQYF. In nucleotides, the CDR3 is TGCAGTGCTAGCATACTAGGAGAAGAGACCCAGTACTTC.

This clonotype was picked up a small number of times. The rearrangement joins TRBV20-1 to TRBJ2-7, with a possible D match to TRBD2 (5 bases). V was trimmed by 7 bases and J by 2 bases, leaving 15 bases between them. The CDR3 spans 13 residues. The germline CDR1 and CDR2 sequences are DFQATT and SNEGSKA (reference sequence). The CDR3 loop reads CSVGAGATYEQYF. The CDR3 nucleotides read TGCAGTGTAGGTGCGGGCGCCACCTACGAGCAGTACTTC.

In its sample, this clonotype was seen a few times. The CDR3, as DNA: TGTGCCACCAGGTCAGGGGGATACTCTGGAAACACCATATATTTT. Its protein product is CATRSGGYSGNTIYF. J is TRBJ1-3 and V is TRBV10-3, with 7 bases aligning to TRBD1. Germline V gene sequence: CDR1 ENHRY, CDR2 SYGVKD. The ends lost 10 bases at V and 0 bases at J; junction bases unmatched: 9. The CDR3 consists of 15 residues.

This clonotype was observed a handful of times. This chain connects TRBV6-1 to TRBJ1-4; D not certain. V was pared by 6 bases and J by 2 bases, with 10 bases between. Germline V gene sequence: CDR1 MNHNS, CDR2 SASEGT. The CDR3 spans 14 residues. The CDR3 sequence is CASSPTVTNEKLFF. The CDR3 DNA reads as TGTGCCAGCAGCCCGACTGTGACTAATGAAAAACTGTTTTTT.

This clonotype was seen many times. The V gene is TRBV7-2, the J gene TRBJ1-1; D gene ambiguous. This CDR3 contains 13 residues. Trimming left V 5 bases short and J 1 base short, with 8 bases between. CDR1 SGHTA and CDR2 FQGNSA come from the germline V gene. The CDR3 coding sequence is TGTGCCAGCAGCCCCACACGGAACACTGAAGCTTTCTTT. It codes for CASSPTRNTEAFF.

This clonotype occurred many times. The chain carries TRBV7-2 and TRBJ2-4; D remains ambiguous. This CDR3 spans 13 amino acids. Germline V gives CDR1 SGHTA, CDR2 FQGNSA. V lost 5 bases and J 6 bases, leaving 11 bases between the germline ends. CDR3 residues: CASSPGRTNIQYF. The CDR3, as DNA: TGTGCCAGCAGCCCAGGACGGACAAACATTCAGTACTTC.

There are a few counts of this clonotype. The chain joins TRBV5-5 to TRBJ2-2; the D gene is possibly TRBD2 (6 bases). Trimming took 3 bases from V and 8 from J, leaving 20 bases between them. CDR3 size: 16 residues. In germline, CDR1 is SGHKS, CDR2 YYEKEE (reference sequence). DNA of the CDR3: TGTGCCAGCAGCTCAGGAAACCGGGACTCCGAGGGGGAGCTGTTTTTT. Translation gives CASSSGNRDSEGELFF. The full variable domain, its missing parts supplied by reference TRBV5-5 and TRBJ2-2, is DAGVTQSPTHLIKTRGQQVTLRCSPISGHKSVSWYQQVLGQGPQFIFQYYEKEERGRGNFPDRFSARQFPNYSSELNVNALLLGDSALYLCASSSGNRDSEGELFFGEGSRLTVL.

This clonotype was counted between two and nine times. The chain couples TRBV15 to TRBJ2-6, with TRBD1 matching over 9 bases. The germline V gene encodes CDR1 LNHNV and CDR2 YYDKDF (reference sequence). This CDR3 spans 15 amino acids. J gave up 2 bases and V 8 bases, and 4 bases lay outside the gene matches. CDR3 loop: CATGTGSTGANVLTF. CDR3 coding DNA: TGTGCCACCGGGACAGGGAGTACTGGGGCCAACGTCCTGACTTTC. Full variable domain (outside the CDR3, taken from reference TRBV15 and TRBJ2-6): DAMVIQNPRYQVTQFGKPVTLSCSQTLNHNVMYWYQQKSSQAPKLLFHYYDKDFNNEADTPDNFQSRRPNTSFCFLDIRSPGLGDTAMYLCATGTGSTGANVLTFGAGSRLTVL.

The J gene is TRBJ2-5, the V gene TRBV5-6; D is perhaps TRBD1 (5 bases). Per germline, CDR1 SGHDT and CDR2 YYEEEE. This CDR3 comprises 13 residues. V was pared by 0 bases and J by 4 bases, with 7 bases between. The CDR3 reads CASSLARGETQYF. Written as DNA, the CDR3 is TGTGCCAGCAGCTTGGCTAGGGGAGAGACCCAGTACTTC.

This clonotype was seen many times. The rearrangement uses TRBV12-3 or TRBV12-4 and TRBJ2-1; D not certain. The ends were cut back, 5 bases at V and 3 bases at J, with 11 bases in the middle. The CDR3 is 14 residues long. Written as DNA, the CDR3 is TGTGCCAGCAGTCGCCGGGCCTTCTACAATGAGCAGTTCTTC. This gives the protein CASSRRAFYNEQFF.

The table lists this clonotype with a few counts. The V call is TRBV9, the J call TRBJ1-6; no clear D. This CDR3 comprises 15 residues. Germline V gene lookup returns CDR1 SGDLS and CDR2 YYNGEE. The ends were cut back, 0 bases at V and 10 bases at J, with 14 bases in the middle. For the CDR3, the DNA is TGTGCCAGCAGCGTAGCGTCGACGGAGGAATCACCCCTCCACTTT. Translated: CASSVASTEESPLHF.

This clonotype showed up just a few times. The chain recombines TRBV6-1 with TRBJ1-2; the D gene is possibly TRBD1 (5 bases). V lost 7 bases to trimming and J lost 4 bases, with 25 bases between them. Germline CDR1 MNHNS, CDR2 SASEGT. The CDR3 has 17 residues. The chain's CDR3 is CASTHGAGPDPLYGYTF. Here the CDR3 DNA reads TGTGCCAGCACCCACGGGGCAGGTCCGGATCCCCTCTATGGCTACACCTTC.

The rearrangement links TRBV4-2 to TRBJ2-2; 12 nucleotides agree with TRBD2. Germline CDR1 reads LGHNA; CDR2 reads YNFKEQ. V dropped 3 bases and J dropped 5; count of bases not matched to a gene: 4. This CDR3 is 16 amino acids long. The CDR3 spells CASSQSTSGGTGELFF. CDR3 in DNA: TGTGCCAGCAGCCAGTCGACTAGCGGGGGAACCGGGGAGCTGTTTTTT.